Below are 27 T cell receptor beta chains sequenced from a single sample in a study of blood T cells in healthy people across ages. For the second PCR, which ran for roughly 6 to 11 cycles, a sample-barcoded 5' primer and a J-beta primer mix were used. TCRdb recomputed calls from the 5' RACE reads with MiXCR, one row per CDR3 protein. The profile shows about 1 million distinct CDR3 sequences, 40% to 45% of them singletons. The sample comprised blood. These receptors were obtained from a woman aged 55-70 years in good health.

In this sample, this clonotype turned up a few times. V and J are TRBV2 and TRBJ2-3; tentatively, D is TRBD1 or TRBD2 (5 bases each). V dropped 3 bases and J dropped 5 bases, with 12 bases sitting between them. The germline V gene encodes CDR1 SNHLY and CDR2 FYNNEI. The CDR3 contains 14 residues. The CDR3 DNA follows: TGTGCCAGCAGTGAGGGGGTTGCGGAAGATACGCAGTATTTT. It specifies CASSEGVAEDTQYF.

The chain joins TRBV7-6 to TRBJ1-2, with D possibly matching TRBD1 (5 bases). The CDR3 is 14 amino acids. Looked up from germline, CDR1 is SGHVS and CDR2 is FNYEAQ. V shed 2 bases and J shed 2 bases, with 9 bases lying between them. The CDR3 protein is CASSLWGGNYGYTF. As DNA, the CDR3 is TGTGCCAGCAGCTTATGGGGGGGAAACTATGGCTACACCTTC. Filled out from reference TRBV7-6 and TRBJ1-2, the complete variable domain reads GAGVSQSPRYKVTKRGQDVALRCDPISGHVSLYWYRQALGQGPEFLTYFNYEAQQDKSGLPNDRFSAERPEGSISTLTIQRTEQRDSAMYRCASSLWGGNYGYTFGSGTRLTVV.

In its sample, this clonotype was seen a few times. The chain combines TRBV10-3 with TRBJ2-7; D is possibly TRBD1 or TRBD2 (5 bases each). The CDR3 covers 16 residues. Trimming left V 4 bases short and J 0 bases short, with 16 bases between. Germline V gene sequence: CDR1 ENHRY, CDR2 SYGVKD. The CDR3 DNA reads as TGTGCCATCAGTGCCTTGGGGGTTACGACCTCCTACGAGCAGTACTTC. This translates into CAISALGVTTSYEQYF.

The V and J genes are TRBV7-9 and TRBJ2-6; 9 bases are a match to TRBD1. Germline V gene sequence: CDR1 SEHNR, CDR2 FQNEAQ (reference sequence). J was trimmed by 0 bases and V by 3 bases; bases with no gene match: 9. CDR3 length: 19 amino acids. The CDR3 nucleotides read TGTGCCAGCAGCTTTAGGGACAGGGAAGTTGACTCTGGGGCCAACGTCCTGACTTTC. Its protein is CASSFRDREVDSGANVLTF. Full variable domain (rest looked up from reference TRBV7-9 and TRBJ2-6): DTGVSQNPRHKITKRGQNVTFRCDPISEHNRLYWYRQTLGQGPEFLTYFQNEAQLEKSRLLSDRFSAERPKGSFSTLEIQRTEQGDSAMYLCASSFRDREVDSGANVLTFGAGSRLTVL.

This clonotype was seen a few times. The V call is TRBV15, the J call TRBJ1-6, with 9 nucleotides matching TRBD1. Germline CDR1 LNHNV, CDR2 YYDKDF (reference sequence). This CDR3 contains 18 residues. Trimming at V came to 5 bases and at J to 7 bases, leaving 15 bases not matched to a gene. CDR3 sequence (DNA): TGTGCCACCAGCGGAGGCTGGACAGGGGAATTCCGGAATTCACCCCTCCACTTT. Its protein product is CATSGGWTGEFRNSPLHF. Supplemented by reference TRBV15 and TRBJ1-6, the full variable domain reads DAMVIQNPRYQVTQFGKPVTLSCSQTLNHNVMYWYQQKSSQAPKLLFHYYDKDFNNEADTPDNFQSRRPNTSFCFLDIRSPGLGDTAMYLCATSGGWTGEFRNSPLHFGNGTRLTVT.

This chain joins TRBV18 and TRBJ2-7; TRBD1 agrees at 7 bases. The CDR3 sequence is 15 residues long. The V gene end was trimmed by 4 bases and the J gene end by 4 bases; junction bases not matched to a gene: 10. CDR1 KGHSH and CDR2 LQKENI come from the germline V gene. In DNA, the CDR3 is TGTGCCAGCTCACATCCGGGACAGCAAACGTACGAGCAGTACTTC. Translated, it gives CASSHPGQQTYEQYF.

The CDR3 nucleotides read TGTGCCAGCAGTAGGGGACAGCCAAACATTCAGTACTTC. Translating it yields CASSRGQPNIQYF. The V gene is TRBV12-3 or TRBV12-4, the J gene TRBJ2-4, with TRBD1 identical over 7 bases. Unmatched junction bases numbered 4, after V lost 5 bases and J lost 6 bases. The CDR3 contains 13 residues.

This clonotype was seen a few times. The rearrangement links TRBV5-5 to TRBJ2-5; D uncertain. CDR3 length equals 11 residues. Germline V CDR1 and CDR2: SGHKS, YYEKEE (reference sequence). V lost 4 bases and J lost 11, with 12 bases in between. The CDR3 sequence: CASSTYDEQYF. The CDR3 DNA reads TGTGCCAGCAGCACATACGATGAGCAGTACTTC.

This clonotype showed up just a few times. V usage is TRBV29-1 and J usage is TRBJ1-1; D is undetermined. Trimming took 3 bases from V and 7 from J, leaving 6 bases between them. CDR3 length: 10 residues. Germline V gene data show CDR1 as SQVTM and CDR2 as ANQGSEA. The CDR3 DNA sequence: TGCAGCGTTGAGGGGATTGAAGCTTTCTTT. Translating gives CSVEGIEAFF. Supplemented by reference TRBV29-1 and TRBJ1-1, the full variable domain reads SAVISQKPSRDICQRGTSLTIQCQVDSQVTMMFWYRQQPGQSLTLIATANQGSEATYESGFVIDKFPISRPNLTFSTLTVSNMSPEDSSIYLCSVEGIEAFFGQGTRLTVV.

The CDR3 DNA is TGTGCCAGCAGGGCTAGCGGGAGTAAAGATACGCAGTATTTT. Its protein product is CASRASGSKDTQYF. The chain recombines TRBV7-9 with TRBJ2-3; TRBD2 matches at 10 bases. The CDR3 contains 14 residues. J lost 5 bases, V lost 6 bases, and 5 bases had no gene match. The germline V gene encodes CDR1 SEHNR and CDR2 FQNEAQ (reference sequence).

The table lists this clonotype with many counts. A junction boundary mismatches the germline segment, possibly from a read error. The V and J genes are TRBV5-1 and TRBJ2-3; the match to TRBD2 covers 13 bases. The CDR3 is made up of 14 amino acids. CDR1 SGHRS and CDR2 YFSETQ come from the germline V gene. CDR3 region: CASSSGLAGDTQYF. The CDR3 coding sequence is TGTGCCAGCAGCTCGGGACTAGCGGGGGATACGCAGTATTTT.

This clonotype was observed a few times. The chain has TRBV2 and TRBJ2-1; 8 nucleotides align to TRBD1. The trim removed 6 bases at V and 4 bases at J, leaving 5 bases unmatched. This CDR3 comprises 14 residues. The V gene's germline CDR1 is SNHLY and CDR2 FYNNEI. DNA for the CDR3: TGTGCCAGCAGGACGGGACAGGAATACAATGAGCAGTTCTTC. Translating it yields CASRTGQEYNEQFF.

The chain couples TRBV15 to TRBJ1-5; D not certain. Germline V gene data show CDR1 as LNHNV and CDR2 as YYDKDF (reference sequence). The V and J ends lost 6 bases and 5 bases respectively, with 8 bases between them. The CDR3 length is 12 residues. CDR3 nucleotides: TGTGCCACCAGTAAGCATGATCAGCCCCAGCATTTT. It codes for CATSKHDQPQHF.

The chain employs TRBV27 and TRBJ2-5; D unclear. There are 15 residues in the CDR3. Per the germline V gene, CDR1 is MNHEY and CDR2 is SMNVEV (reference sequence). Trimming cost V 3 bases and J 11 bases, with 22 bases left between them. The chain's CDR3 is CASSLGTPWVNEQYF. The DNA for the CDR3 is TGTGCCAGCAGTTTGGGTACACCCTGGGTCAATGAGCAGTACTTC.

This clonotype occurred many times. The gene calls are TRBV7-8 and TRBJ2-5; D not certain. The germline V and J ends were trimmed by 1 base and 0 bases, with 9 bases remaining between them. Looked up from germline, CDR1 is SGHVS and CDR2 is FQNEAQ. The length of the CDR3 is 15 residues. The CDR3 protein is CASSLDPGNQETQYF. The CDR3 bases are TGTGCCAGCAGCTTAGACCCGGGTAACCAAGAGACCCAGTACTTC.

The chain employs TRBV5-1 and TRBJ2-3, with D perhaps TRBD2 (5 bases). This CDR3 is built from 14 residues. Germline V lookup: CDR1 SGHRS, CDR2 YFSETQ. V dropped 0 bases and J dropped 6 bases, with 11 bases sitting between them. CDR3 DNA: TGCGCCAGCAGCTTGGGAGGGAAAGGCGATACGCAGTATTTT. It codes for CASSLGGKGDTQYF.

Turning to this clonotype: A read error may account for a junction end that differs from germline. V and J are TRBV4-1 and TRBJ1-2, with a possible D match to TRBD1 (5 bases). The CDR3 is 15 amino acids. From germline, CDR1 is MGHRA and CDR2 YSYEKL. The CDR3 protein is CASSQDIRGHIGCTF. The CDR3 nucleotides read TGCGCCAGCAGCCAAGATATAAGGGGCCACATTGGCTGCACCTTC.

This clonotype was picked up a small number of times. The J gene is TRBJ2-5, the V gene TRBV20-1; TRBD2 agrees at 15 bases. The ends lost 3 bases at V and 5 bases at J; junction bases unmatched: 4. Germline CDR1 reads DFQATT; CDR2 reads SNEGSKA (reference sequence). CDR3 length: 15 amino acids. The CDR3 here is CSASTGTSGRETQYF. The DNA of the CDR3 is TGCAGTGCTAGTACCGGGACTAGCGGGAGGGAGACCCAGTACTTC.

CDR3 protein: CASSHAMGRPNLFF. In nucleotides, the CDR3 is TGTGCCAGCAGCCACGCGATGGGCAGGCCCAACCTGTTTTTT. V is TRBV14 and J is TRBJ2-2; D gene ambiguous. The CDR3 spans 14 residues. In germline, CDR1 is SGHDN, CDR2 FVKESK. V was trimmed by 3 bases and J by 14 bases, leaving 19 bases between them.

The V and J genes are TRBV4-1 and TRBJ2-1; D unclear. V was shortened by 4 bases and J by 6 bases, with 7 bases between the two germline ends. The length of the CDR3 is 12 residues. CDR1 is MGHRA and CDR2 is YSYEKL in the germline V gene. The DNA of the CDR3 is TGCGCCAGCAGCCCCTCCGTCAATGAGCAGTTCTTC. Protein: CASSPSVNEQFF.

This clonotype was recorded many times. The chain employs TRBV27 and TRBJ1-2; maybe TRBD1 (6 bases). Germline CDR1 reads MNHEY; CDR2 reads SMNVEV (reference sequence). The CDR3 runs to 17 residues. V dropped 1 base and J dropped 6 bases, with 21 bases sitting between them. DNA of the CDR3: TGTGCCAGCAGTTTATGGACACAGGGAAACGAAAAGAATGGCTACACCTTC. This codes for CASSLWTQGNEKNGYTF.

The CDR3 nucleotides read TGCGCCAGCAGCTTGGACTCTGAGATAGAAAAACTGTTTTTT. Protein: CASSLDSEIEKLFF. The chain links TRBV5-1 to TRBJ1-4; D not resolved. Trimming pared 0 bases from V and 8 bases from J, leaving 11 bases between. CDR1 and CDR2 (germline): SGHRS, YFSETQ. This CDR3 spans 14 amino acids.

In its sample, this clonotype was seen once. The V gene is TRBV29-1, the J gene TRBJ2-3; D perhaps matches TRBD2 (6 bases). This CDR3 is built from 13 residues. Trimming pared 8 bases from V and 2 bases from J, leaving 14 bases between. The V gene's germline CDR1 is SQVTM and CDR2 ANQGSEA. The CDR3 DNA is TGCAGCCCGCGGGACGGCGACACAGATACGCAGTATTTT. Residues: CSPRDGDTDTQYF.

CDR3 protein: CAWSPPRPAKSYEQYF. The CDR3 coding sequence is TGTGCCTGGAGTCCCCCCAGGCCCGCCAAATCCTACGAGCAGTACTTC. The chain links TRBV30 to TRBJ2-7; D uncertain. The V gene lost 2 bases and the J gene lost 1 base, with 18 bases spanning the gap. Per germline, CDR1 GTSNPN and CDR2 SVGIG (reference sequence). CDR3 size: 16 residues.

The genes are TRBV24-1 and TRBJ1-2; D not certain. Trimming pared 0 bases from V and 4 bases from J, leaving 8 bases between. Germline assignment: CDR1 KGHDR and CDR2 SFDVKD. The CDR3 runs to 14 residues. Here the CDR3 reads CATSDLGVSYGYTF. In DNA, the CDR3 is TGTGCCACCAGTGATTTGGGGGTTAGCTATGGCTACACCTTC.

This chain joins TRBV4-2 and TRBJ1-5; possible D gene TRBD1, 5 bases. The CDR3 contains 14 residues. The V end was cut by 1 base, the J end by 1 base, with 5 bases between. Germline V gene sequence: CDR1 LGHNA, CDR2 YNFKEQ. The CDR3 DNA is TGTGCCAGCAGCCAAGCAGGGAGCAATCAGCCCCAGCATTTT. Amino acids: CASSQAGSNQPQHF.

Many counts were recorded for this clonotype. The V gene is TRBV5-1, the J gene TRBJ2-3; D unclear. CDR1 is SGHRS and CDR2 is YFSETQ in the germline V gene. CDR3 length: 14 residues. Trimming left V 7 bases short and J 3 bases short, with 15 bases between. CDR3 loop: CASFWADPTDTQYF. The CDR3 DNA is TGCGCCAGCTTCTGGGCGGACCCAACAGATACGCAGTATTTT. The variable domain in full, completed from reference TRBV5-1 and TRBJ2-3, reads KAGVTQTPRYLIKTRGQQVTLSCSPISGHRSVSWYQQTPGQGLQFLFEYFSETQRNKGNFPGRFSGRQFSNSRSEMNVSTLELGDSALYLCASFWADPTDTQYFGPGTRLTVL.